The 32 T cell receptor beta chains below were found in one sample sequenced in a study of blood T cell repertoires in COVID-19. The table came from immunoSEQ multiplex PCR; TCRdb's copy has only in-frame clones and leaves some out. The repertoire holds a few hundred thousand clones, approximately 85% seen once, with roughly 2% in the top ten. Sequencing was carried out using PBMCs or T cells enriched from blood (not recorded which). The receptors were sampled from a man aged 25 to 40 who had recovered from COVID-19.

The chain has TRBV2 and TRBJ2-5, with TRBD1 matching 9 bases. The CDR3 has 15 amino acids. The ends lost 5 bases at V and 10 bases at J; junction bases unmatched: 14. In germline, CDR1 is SNHLY, CDR2 FYNNEI. The CDR3 DNA follows: TGTGCCAGCAGTCCACTGACAGGGGGAAGGAGGGTCCAGTACTTC. Translation: CASSPLTGGRRVQYF.

This rearrangement joins TRBV19 to TRBJ1-1; TRBD1 aligns across 9 bases. Germline loops: CDR1 LNHDA, CDR2 SQIVND (reference sequence). The CDR3 is 16 residues long. Trimming took 5 bases from V and 10 from J; bases not matched to a gene: 17. The CDR3 sequence is CASSPRVGQGFDGAFF. CDR3 coding DNA: TGTGCCAGTAGTCCCAGGGTGGGACAGGGATTTGATGGAGCTTTCTTT.

The rearrangement links TRBV6-5 to TRBJ1-5; the D gene is possibly TRBD1 (5 bases). The CDR3 runs 13 residues. Trimming took off 4 bases at V and 5 bases at J, with 9 bases between the two ends. Germline values: CDR1 MNHEY, CDR2 SVGAGI. The CDR3 DNA reads as TGTGCCAGCAGTTCGTGGGGCGATCAGCCCCAGCATTTT. Translating it yields CASSSWGDQPQHF.

The chain has TRBV4-1 and TRBJ2-1, with D possibly being TRBD1 (6 bases). The germline V gene encodes CDR1 MGHRA and CDR2 YSYEKL. Trimming took 4 bases from V and 4 from J, leaving 14 bases between them. The CDR3 has 15 residues. CDR3 in DNA: TGCGCCAGCAGCCGGGCCAGGGGCAATTACAATGAGCAGTTCTTC. Amino acids: CASSRARGNYNEQFF.

The J gene is TRBJ1-2, the V gene TRBV18; D is ambiguous. The CDR3 length is 15 residues. From germline, CDR1 is KGHSH and CDR2 LQKENI. Trimming left V 1 base short and J 0 bases short, with 9 bases between. CDR3: CASSPLGETNYGYTF. The CDR3 DNA is TGTGCCAGCTCACCACTGGGAGAAACTAACTATGGCTACACCTTC.

V and J are TRBV27 and TRBJ2-7, with 8 bases that match TRBD2. V lost 4 bases, J lost 6 bases, and 8 bases stayed unmatched. Germline CDR1 and CDR2: MNHEY and SMNVEV (reference sequence). This CDR3 spans 14 amino acids. CDR3 coding DNA: TGTGCCAGCAGTTGGGGCCCGGGAGGGAGCGAGCAGTACTTC. Translated, it gives CASSWGPGGSEQYF.

J is TRBJ1-2 and V is TRBV3-1 (or the pseudogene TRBV3-2), with D possibly TRBD1 on 6 matching bases. The CDR3 has 13 residues. Trimming left V 7 bases short and J 4 bases short, with 13 bases between. The germline V gene has CDR1 LGHDT and CDR2 YNNKEL (reference sequence). This chain's CDR3 is CASNSGGGYGYTF. The CDR3 nucleotides are TGTGCCAGCAACTCGGGGGGCGGCTATGGCTACACCTTC.

The chain combines TRBV12-3 or TRBV12-4 with TRBJ1-5, with a tentative D call TRBD1 (5 bases). The V end lost 9 bases, the J end lost 4 bases, and 13 bases lay between the germline ends. There are 13 residues in the CDR3. DNA for the CDR3: TGTGCCAGTCAGGGTAAGGGGAATCAGCCCCAGCATTTT. Protein product: CASQGKGNQPQHF.

V and J are TRBV4-3 and TRBJ2-7; the D gene is possibly TRBD1 (7 bases). The germline V gene has CDR1 LGHNA and CDR2 YSLEER. There are 16 residues in the CDR3. The V end lost 0 bases, the J end lost 2 bases, and 14 bases lay between the germline ends. CDR3 residues: CASSQDRGTVTYEQYF. DNA for the CDR3: TGCGCCAGCAGCCAAGATCGCGGGACAGTAACCTACGAGCAGTACTTC.

This clone was counted a single time. V and J are TRBV5-6 and TRBJ1-1; D is unresolved. With 0 bases removed from V and 9 bases from J, the gap between germline ends came to 12 bases. Germline V gene lookup returns CDR1 SGHDT and CDR2 YYEEEE. The length of the CDR3 is 13 residues. CDR3 sequence (DNA): TGTGCCAGCAGCTTGGCAGGTACCGCACAAGCTTTCTTT. It yields the protein CASSLAGTAQAFF. Together with reference TRBV5-6 and TRBJ1-1, the CDR3 gives the full variable domain: DAGVTQSPTHLIKTRGQQVTLRCSPKSGHDTVSWYQQALGQGPQFIFQYYEEEERQRGNFPDRFSGHQFPNYSSELNVNALLLGDSALYLCASSLAGTAQAFFGQGTRLTVV.

This clone appeared a few times. The chain has TRBV5-4 and TRBJ1-6; 8 bases are shared with TRBD1. Unmatched junction bases numbered 9, after V lost 3 bases and J lost 7 bases. The CDR3 contains 16 residues. CDR1 is SGHNT, CDR2 YYREEE, per germline (reference sequence). The CDR3 DNA follows: TGTGCCAGCAGCTCCTCTCAGGGGGCTGGCAATTCACCCCTCCACTTT. Amino acids: CASSSSQGAGNSPLHF.

This clone was counted a few times. The rearrangement links TRBV11-2 to TRBJ2-1; TRBD2 agrees at 7 bases. With V trimmed by 6 bases and J by 0 bases, 5 bases remained unmatched. The germline V gene has CDR1 SGHAT and CDR2 FQNNGV. CDR3 length: 15 residues. The CDR3 nucleotides are TGTGCCAGCAGACAACCGGGGGGCTCCTACAATGAGCAGTTCTTC. It specifies CASRQPGGSYNEQFF.

CDR3 in amino acids: CASSLDRVVAEAFF. As DNA, the CDR3 is TGTGCCAGCAGCTTAGATAGAGTGGTGGCTGAAGCTTTCTTT. The chain joins TRBV11-2 to TRBJ1-1; no clear D. The CDR3 is 14 residues long. The germline V and J ends were trimmed by 0 bases and 6 bases, with 11 bases remaining between them. Germline V CDR1 and CDR2: SGHAT, FQNNGV.

V and J are TRBV5-4 and TRBJ2-5; TRBD2 matches 7 bases. V was clipped by 5 bases and J by 4 bases; unmatched bases: 5. The CDR3 extends over 13 amino acids. Germline V CDR1 and CDR2: SGHNT, YYREEE (reference sequence). CDR3 nucleotides: TGTGCCAGCAGACCTCCGGGGGGAGAGACCCAGTACTTC. This codes for CASRPPGGETQYF.

V is TRBV6-2 or TRBV6-3 and J is TRBJ2-1, with TRBD2 matching 9 bases. J was trimmed by 2 bases and V by 3 bases; bases with no gene match: 5. The CDR3 extends over 16 amino acids. Per germline, CDR1 MNHEY and CDR2 SVGEGT. CDR3 in DNA: TGTGCCAGCAGTTATCGAGCGGGGGGCCCCTACAATGAGCAGTTCTTC. As protein: CASSYRAGGPYNEQFF.

The chain recombines TRBV19 with TRBJ2-7, with D perhaps matching TRBD2 (5 bases). The CDR3 is 13 amino acids. Trimming cost V 6 bases and J 8 bases, with 17 bases left between them. Germline CDR1 reads LNHDA; CDR2 reads SQIVND (reference sequence). This CDR3 is CASSQAERLKQYF. In DNA form, the CDR3 reads TGTGCCAGTAGCCAAGCGGAAAGGCTCAAGCAGTACTTC.

J is TRBJ1-1 and V is TRBV6-5; tentatively, D is TRBD1 (6 bases). There are 14 residues in the CDR3. V lost 6 bases to trimming and J lost 4 bases, with 15 bases between them. Germline V gene lookup returns CDR1 MNHEY and CDR2 SVGAGI. CDR3 region: CASSGQFLSTEAFF. The CDR3 DNA reads as TGTGCCAGCAGCGGACAGTTTCTTTCCACTGAAGCTTTCTTT.

This chain links TRBV18 with TRBJ1-6; unclear D gene. This CDR3 has 13 residues. Trimming cost V 2 bases and J 11 bases, with 10 bases left between them. CDR1 and CDR2 from the germline V gene are KGHSH and LQKENI. CDR3 DNA sequence: TGTGCCAGCTCACCAAGCCCTGATCCACCCCTCCACTTT. Its protein is CASSPSPDPPLHF.

This rearrangement joins TRBV2 to TRBJ1-5; D gene unclear. Deletions cut 10 bases from V and 6 bases from J, with 4 bases between. Germline lookup yields CDR1 SNHLY and CDR2 FYNNEI. This CDR3 is built from 9 residues. CDR3 loop: CATGQPQHF. The CDR3 region has the DNA TGTGCCACGGGTCAGCCCCAGCATTTT.

This sequence joins TRBV5-1 and TRBJ2-7; the D gene is possibly TRBD2 (5 bases). Germline V gene sequence: CDR1 SGHRS, CDR2 YFSETQ. Trimming pared 4 bases from V and 3 bases from J, leaving 14 bases between. This CDR3 has 14 residues. The CDR3 nucleotides are TGCGCCAGCAGCCTGAGGGTGCAGTACTACGAGCAGTACTTC. Encoded protein: CASSLRVQYYEQYF.

The chain employs TRBV7-9 and TRBJ2-7; TRBD2 matches at 12 bases. The ends lost 1 base at V and 2 bases at J; junction bases unmatched: 3. Germline V gene sequence: CDR1 SEHNR, CDR2 FQNEAQ (reference sequence). This CDR3 spans 16 amino acids. CDR3 protein: CASSLVTSGSAYEQYF. CDR3 nucleotide sequence: TGTGCCAGCAGCTTAGTGACTAGCGGGAGTGCCTACGAGCAGTACTTC.

With regard to this clone: Within the sample, other DNA sequences also encode this same CDR3. This chain joins TRBV18 and TRBJ1-5; 7 nucleotides match TRBD1. Unmatched junction bases numbered 3, after V lost 3 bases and J lost 4 bases. The CDR3 runs 14 residues. CDR1 and CDR2 from the germline V gene are KGHSH and LQKENI. The DNA of the CDR3 is TGTGCCAGCTCACCCGCAGGGGGGAATCAGCCCCAGCATTTT. Its translation: CASSPAGGNQPQHF.

This clone turned up a few times. V and J are TRBV6-1 and TRBJ2-5; maybe TRBD2 (5 bases). The CDR3 runs 15 residues. The V gene lost 2 bases and the J gene lost 4 bases, with 14 bases spanning the gap. Germline V CDR1 and CDR2: MNHNS, SASEGT. This chain's CDR3 is CASSELASMGETQYF. The CDR3 DNA sequence: TGTGCCAGCAGTGAACTAGCTTCAATGGGAGAGACCCAGTACTTC.

The V and J genes are TRBV2 and TRBJ2-5, with 14 bases that match TRBD2. The germline V gene has CDR1 SNHLY and CDR2 FYNNEI. Trimming took 4 bases from V and 4 from J; bases not matched to a gene: 2. The CDR3 covers 15 residues. The CDR3 DNA reads as TGTGCCAGCAGTGGGACTAGCGGGGGGCCAGAGACCCAGTACTTC. Residues: CASSGTSGGPETQYF.

The chain has TRBV6-1 and TRBJ1-6, with TRBD1 matching 8 bases. V lost 4 bases, J lost 2 bases, and 7 bases stayed unmatched. Per the germline V gene, CDR1 is MNHNS and CDR2 is SASEGT. This CDR3 spans 17 amino acids. The DNA for the CDR3 is TGTGCCAGCAGTGCCCGGGACAGGTCGGCCTATAATTCACCCCTCCACTTT. It specifies CASSARDRSAYNSPLHF.

The chain combines TRBV7-9 with TRBJ1-2, with 7 bases identical to TRBD1. This CDR3 region has 14 residues. V dropped 5 bases and J dropped 4; count of bases not matched to a gene: 7. Germline lookup yields CDR1 SEHNR and CDR2 FQNEAQ (reference sequence). DNA of the CDR3: TGTGCCAGCAGCCGATTCCGGGACAGCTATGGCTACACCTTC. The encoded protein is CASSRFRDSYGYTF.

The chain employs TRBV7-3 and TRBJ2-3; D might be TRBD2 (6 bases). The CDR3 contains 15 residues. Trimming removed 0 bases from V and 5 bases from J, with 12 bases in between. Germline V lookup: CDR1 SGHTA, CDR2 FQGTGA. Here the CDR3 DNA reads TGTGCCAGCAGCTTAACAGGAGGGGCCGGAGATACGCAGTATTTT. Amino acids: CASSLTGGAGDTQYF.

This clone appeared once. CDR3 residues: CATKTGVNTEAFF. Here the CDR3 DNA reads TGTGCCACCAAGACAGGGGTCAACACTGAAGCTTTCTTT. J is TRBJ1-1 and V is TRBV6-5; the match to TRBD1 covers 8 bases. CDR3 length equals 13 residues. Germline V gene lookup returns CDR1 MNHEY and CDR2 SVGAGI. Trimming cost V 10 bases and J 2 bases; bases outside gene matches: 6.

This chain joins TRBV9 and TRBJ1-1, with D maybe TRBD1 (5 bases). The germline V gene encodes CDR1 SGDLS and CDR2 YYNGEE. Between the trimmed V and J ends, which lost 0 bases and 0 bases, there was a span of 6 bases. The CDR3 is 14 amino acids. This CDR3 reads CASSVGGMNTEAFF. In DNA, the CDR3 is TGTGCCAGCAGCGTAGGGGGCATGAACACTGAAGCTTTCTTT.

The J gene is TRBJ1-1, the V gene TRBV2, with TRBD1 matching over 7 bases. Germline values: CDR1 SNHLY, CDR2 FYNNEI. With 6 bases clipped from V and 1 base from J, the junction kept 5 bases outside the gene matches. The CDR3 has 14 residues. CDR3 in amino acids: CASRYRGPNTEAFF. The CDR3, as DNA: TGTGCCAGCAGATACAGGGGCCCGAACACTGAAGCTTTCTTT.

This sequence joins TRBV4-3 and TRBJ1-1; D is perhaps TRBD1 (5 bases). The ends were cut back, 4 bases at V and 6 bases at J, with 15 bases in the middle. CDR3 length: 14 amino acids. Germline CDR1 and CDR2: LGHNA and YSLEER. The CDR3 sequence is CASSRAGRRAEAFF. CDR3 nucleotide sequence: TGCGCCAGCAGCCGGGCGGGGCGCAGGGCTGAAGCTTTCTTT.

This chain connects TRBV7-2 to TRBJ1-1; no clear D. The CDR3 is 14 amino acids. Germline V CDR1 and CDR2: SGHTA, FQGNSA. Trimming removed 3 bases from V and 4 bases from J, with 12 bases in between. DNA for the CDR3: TGTGCCAGCAGCTTCTCCAGCACGGGCACTGAAGCTTTCTTT. This sequence encodes CASSFSSTGTEAFF. The variable domain in full, completed from reference TRBV7-2 and TRBJ1-1, reads GAGVSQSPSNKVTEKGKDVELRCDPISGHTALYWYRQSLGQGLEFLIYFQGNSAPDKSGLPSDRFSAERTGGSVSTLTIQRTQQEDSAVYLCASSFSSTGTEAFFGQGTRLTVV.